This T cell receptor (beta chain) emerged from a study of blood T cell repertoires in COVID-19. Study details: Acute and convalescent COVID-19 specimens originated in the United States, Italy and Spain. Nucleic acid was either cDNA or gDNA, and it came from T cells, B-cell-depleted T cells, or PBMCs.

Losses at the gene ends were 3 bases for V and 7 bases for J; bases not matched to a gene: 6. This CDR3 comprises 14 residues. Germline CDR1 and CDR2: SGHTA and FQGNSA. The study drew participants aged roughly 18 to 95 years from 20 to 30 US areas. Assay: immunoSEQ multiplex PCR; the TCRdb copy retains only in-frame clones and omits some. This sample carries 150,000 to 200,000 clones, 75% to 85% of them seen once, and the ten largest clones take roughly a sixth. This clonotype was sampled from a woman aged 45 to 65 with acute COVID-19. J is TRBJ1-2 and V is TRBV7-2, with 9 nucleotides matching TRBD1. The specimen sequenced was PBMCs or T cells enriched from blood (not recorded which). CDR3 coding DNA: TGTGCCAGCAGCTTGCCGGGGACAGGGTTTGGCTACACCTTC. This encodes CASSLPGTGFGYTF.